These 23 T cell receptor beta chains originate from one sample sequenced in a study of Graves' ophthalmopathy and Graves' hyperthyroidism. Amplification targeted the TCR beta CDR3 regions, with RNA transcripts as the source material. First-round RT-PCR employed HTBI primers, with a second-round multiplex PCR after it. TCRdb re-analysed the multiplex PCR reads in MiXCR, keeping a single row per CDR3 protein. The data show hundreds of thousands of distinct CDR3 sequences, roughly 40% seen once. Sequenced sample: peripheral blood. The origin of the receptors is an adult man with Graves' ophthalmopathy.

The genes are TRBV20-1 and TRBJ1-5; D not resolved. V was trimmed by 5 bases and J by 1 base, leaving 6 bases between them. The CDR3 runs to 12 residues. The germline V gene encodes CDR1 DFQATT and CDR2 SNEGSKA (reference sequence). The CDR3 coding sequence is TGCAGTGCTCAGGAAAGCAATCAGCCCCAGCATTTT. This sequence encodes CSAQESNQPQHF.

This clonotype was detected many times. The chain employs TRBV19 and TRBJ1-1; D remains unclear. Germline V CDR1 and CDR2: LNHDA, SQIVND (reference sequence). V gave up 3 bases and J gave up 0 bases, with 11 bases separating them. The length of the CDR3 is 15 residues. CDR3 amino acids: CASSIRGQLNTEAFF. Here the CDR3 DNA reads TGTGCCAGTAGTATCCGCGGGCAACTGAACACTGAAGCTTTCTTT.

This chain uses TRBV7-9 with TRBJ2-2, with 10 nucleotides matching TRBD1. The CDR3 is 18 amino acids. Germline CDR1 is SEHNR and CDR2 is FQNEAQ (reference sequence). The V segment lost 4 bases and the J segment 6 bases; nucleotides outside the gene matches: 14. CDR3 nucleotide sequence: TGTGCCAGCAGCTCCACTGCATTGGGACAGGGGATCTCCGGGGAGCTGTTTTTT. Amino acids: CASSSTALGQGISGELFF.

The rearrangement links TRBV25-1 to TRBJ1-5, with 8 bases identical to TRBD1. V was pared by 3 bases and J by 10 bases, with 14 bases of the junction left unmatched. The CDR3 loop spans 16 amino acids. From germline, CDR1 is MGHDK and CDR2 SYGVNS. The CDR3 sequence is CASSDVRTGQIDPQHF. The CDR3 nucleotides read TGTGCCAGCAGTGATGTCAGGACAGGGCAGATCGATCCCCAGCATTTT. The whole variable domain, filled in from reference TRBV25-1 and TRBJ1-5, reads EADIYQTPRYLVIGTGKKITLECSQTMGHDKMYWYQQDPGMELHLIHYSYGVNSTEKGDLSSESTVSRIRTEHFPLTLESARPSHTSQYLCASSDVRTGQIDPQHFGDGTRLSIL.

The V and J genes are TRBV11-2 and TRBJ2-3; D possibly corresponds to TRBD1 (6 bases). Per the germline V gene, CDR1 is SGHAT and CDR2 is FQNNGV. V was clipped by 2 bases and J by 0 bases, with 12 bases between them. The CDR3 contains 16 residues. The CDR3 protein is CASSLQGQPSTDTQYF. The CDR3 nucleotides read TGTGCCAGCAGCTTACAGGGACAACCTAGCACAGATACGCAGTATTTT. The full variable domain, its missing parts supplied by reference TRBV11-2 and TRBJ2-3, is EAGVAQSPRYKIIEKRQSVAFWCNPISGHATLYWYQQILGQGPKLLIQFQNNGVVDDSQLPKDRFSAERLKGVDSTLKIQPAKLEDSAVYLCASSLQGQPSTDTQYFGPGTRLTVL.

CDR3 protein: CASSQEAGQKDGYTF. The CDR3 nucleotides read TGTGCCAGCAGCCAAGAAGCAGGCCAAAAGGATGGCTACACCTTC. The genes are TRBV4-2 and TRBJ1-2; D ambiguous. V shed 0 bases and J shed 6 bases, with 14 bases lying between them. Germline CDR1 LGHNA, CDR2 YNFKEQ. This CDR3 spans 15 amino acids.

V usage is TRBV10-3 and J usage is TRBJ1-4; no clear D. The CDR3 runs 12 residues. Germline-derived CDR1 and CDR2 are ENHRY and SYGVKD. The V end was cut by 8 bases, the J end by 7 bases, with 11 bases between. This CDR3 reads CAIGEGGEKLFF. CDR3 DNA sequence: TGTGCCATCGGGGAGGGTGGTGAAAAACTGTTTTTT.

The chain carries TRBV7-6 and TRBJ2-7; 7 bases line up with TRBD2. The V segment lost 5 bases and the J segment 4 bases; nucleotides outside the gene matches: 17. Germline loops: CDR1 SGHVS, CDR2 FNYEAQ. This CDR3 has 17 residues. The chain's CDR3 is CASSREWRPGLSYEQYF. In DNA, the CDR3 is TGTGCCAGCAGCCGAGAATGGAGACCGGGACTAAGTTACGAGCAGTACTTC.

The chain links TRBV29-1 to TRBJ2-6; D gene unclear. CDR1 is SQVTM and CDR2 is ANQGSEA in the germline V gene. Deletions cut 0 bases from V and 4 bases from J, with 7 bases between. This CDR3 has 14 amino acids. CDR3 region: CSVEDETGANVLTF. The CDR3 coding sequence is TGCAGCGTTGAAGATGAGACAGGGGCCAACGTCCTGACTTTC.

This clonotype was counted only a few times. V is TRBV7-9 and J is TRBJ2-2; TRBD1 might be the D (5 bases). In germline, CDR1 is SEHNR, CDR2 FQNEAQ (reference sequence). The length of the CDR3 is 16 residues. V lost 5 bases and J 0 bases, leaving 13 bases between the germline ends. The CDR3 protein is CASSHPDRSNTGELFF. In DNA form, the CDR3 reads TGTGCCAGCAGCCATCCTGACAGATCGAACACCGGGGAGCTGTTTTTT.

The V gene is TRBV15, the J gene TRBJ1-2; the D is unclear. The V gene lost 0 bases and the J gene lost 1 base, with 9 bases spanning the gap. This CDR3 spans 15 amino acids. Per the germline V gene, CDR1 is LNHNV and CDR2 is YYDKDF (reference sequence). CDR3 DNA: TGTGCCACCAGCAGAGATCCGGCCAGTAACTATGGCTACACCTTC. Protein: CATSRDPASNYGYTF.

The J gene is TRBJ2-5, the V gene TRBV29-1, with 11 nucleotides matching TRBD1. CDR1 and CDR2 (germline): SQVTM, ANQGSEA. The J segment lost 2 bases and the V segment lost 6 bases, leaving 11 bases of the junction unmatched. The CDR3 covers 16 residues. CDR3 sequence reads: CSVSRDRGVWQETQYF. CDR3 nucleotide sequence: TGCAGCGTGTCCCGGGACAGGGGGGTATGGCAAGAGACCCAGTACTTC.

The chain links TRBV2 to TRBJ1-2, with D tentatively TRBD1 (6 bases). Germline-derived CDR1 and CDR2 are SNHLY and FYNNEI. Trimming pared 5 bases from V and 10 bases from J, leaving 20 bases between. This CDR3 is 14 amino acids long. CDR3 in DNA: TGTGCCAGCAGTAGTGCAGGGGATTTAGGAGTCTACACCTTC. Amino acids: CASSSAGDLGVYTF.

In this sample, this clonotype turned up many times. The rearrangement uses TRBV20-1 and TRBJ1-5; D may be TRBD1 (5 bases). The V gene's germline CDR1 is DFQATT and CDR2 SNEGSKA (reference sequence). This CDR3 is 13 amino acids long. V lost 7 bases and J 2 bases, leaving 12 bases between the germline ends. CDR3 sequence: CSVGLVGNQPQHF. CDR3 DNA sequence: TGCAGTGTGGGGCTAGTCGGCAATCAGCCCCAGCATTTT.

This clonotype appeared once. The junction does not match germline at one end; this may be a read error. The CDR3 DNA follows: TGTGCCAGCAGTCCCCCCCGGGACAGGGATTCACCCCTCCACTTT. Translation: CASSPPRDRDSPLHF. This chain joins TRBV24-1 and TRBJ1-6; TRBD1 matches 9 bases. The CDR3 consists of 15 residues. Per the germline V gene, CDR1 is KGHDR and CDR2 is SFDVKD.

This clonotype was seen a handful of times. The CDR3 here is CAISEGRFRGAGELFF. DNA for the CDR3: TGTGCCATCAGTGAGGGGCGTTTTCGGGGGGCCGGGGAGCTGTTTTTT. The rearrangement joins TRBV10-3 to TRBJ2-2, with TRBD2 identical over 7 bases. The CDR3 extends over 16 amino acids. Germline CDR1 is ENHRY and CDR2 is SYGVKD. V gave up 2 bases and J gave up 6 bases; unmatched junction bases: 9.

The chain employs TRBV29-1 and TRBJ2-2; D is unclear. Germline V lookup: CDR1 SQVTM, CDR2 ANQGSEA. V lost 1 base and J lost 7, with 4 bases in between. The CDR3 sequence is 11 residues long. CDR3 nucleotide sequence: TGCAGCGTTGAAGGGGGCGGGGAGCTGTTTTTT. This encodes CSVEGGGELFF.

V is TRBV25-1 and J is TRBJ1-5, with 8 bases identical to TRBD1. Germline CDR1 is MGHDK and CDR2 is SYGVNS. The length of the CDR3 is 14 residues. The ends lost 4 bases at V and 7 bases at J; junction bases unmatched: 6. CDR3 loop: CASSAGGQGQPQHF. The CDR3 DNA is TGTGCCAGCAGTGCTGGAGGACAGGGACAGCCCCAGCATTTT.

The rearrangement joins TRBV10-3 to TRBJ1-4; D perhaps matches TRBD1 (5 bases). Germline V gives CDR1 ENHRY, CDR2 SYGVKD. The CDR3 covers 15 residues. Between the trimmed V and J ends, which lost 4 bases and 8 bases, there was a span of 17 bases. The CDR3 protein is CAISAPTVRGEKLFF. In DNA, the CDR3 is TGTGCCATCAGTGCCCCGACAGTTCGAGGAGAAAAACTGTTTTTT.

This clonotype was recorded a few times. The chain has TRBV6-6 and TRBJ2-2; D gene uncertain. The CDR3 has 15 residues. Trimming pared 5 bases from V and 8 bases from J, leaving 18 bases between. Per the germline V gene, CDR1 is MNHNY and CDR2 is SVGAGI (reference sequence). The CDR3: CASSDAAGWTGELFF. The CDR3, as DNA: TGTGCCAGCAGTGATGCGGCTGGATGGACGGGGGAGCTGTTTTTT.

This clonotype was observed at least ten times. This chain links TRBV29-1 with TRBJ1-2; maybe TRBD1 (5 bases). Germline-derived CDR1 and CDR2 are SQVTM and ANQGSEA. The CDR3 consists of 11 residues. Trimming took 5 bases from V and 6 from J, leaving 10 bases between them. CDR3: CSVLLGDGYTF. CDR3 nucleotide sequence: TGCAGCGTTTTGCTAGGGGATGGCTACACCTTC.

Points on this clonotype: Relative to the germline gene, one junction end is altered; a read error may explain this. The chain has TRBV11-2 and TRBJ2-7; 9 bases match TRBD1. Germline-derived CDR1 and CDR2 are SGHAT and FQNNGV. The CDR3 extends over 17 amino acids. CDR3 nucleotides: TGTACCAGCAGCTTAGCCCGGTGGGACAGGGTTACCTACGAGCAGTACTTC. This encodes CTSSLARWDRVTYEQYF.

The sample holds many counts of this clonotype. The CDR3 sequence is CASSLVVNSGETQYF. The CDR3 nucleotides are TGTGCCAGCAGCTTAGTTGTCAACTCCGGGGAGACCCAGTACTTC. This chain joins TRBV7-2 and TRBJ2-5; D gene ambiguous. From germline, CDR1 is SGHTA and CDR2 FQGNSA. V was shortened by 1 base and J by 5 bases, with 14 bases between the two germline ends. The CDR3 is 15 amino acids.